This is a list of T cell receptor beta chains from one sample in a study of naive and memory T cell subsets. TCRdb redid the calling of the UMI-ligation and nested PCR reads with MiXCR, one entry per CDR3 protein. The table lists roughly 92,000 distinct CDR3 sequences, approximately 11% of them singletons. The sample taken for sequencing was naive CD4+ T cells from blood. The source of these receptors is a human donor in good health. CDR3s include the opening cysteine and the closing phenylalanine or tryptophan.

TRBV28,TRBJ2-7,CASSLSSGASYEQYF
TRBV2,TRBJ2-3,CASQAGEADTQYF
TRBV24-1,TRBJ2-5,CATSDVQPGRRMGTQYF
TRBV28,TRBJ2-7,CASTQSGTRRGYEQYF
TRBV20-1,TRBJ2-1,CSASPKSRTNNEQFF
TRBV20-1,TRBJ2-1,CSAKLAGGPSSYNEQFF
TRBV7-2,TRBJ1-1,CASSPQTASIEAFF
TRBV12-3/TRBV12-4,TRBJ2-7,CASSWTSIGSGKWYEQYF
TRBV5-6,TRBJ1-5,CASSLLIGGNSNQPQHF
TRBV20-1,TRBJ2-2,CSARKPKGGNTGELFF
TRBV7-2,TRBJ2-7,CASSLVAGQGEQYF
TRBV29-1,TRBJ2-7,CSVGGRAGGRLTYEQYF
TRBV14,TRBJ2-3,CASSQGPGLAQSTDTQYF
TRBV6-6,TRBJ2-2,CASSSGSGRADGELFF
TRBV7-6,TRBJ2-3,CASSWGPGVGTDTQYF
TRBV7-2,TRBJ2-3,CASSLRLAGNTDTQYF
TRBV5-1,TRBJ2-7,CASSRDPSVYEQYF
TRBV18,TRBJ1-4,CASSPGQGDEKLFF
TRBV20-1,TRBJ1-1,CSAPGIGLGDTEAFF
TRBV7-2,TRBJ1-2,CASSTGQGGGYTF
TRBV6-1,TRBJ2-1,CASKRTRGNEQFF
TRBV28,TRBJ2-7,CASSFSGLAGPTEQYF
TRBV7-2,TRBJ1-1,CASSSRGTMNTEAFF
TRBV6-2/TRBV6-3,TRBJ1-1,CASSYRGNTEAFF
TRBV10-3,TRBJ2-3,CAIAPSSGGATDTQYF